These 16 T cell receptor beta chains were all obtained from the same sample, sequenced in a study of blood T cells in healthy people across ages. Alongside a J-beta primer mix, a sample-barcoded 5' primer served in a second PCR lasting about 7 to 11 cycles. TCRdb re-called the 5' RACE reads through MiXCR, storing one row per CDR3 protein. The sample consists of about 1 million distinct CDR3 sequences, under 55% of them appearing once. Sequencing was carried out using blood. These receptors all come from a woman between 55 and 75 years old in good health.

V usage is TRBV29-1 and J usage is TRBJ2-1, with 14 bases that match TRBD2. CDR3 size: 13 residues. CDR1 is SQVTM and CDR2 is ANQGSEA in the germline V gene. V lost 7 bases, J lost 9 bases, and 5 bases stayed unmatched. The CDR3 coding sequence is TGCAGCGGTGAGGGACTAGCGGGAGCTGAGCAGTTCTTC. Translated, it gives CSGEGLAGAEQFF.

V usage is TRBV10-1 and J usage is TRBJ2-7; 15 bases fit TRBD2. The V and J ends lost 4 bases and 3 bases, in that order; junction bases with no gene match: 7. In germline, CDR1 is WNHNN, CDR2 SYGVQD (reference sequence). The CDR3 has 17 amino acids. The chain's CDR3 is CASSGSLGLAGGYEQYF. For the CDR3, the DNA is TGCGCCAGCAGTGGGTCGCTGGGACTAGCGGGGGGCTACGAGCAGTACTTC.

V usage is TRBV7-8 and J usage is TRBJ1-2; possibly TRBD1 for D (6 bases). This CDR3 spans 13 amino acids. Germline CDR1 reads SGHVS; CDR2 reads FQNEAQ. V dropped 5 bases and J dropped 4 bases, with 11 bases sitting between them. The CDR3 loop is CASSRQASYGYTF. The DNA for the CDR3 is TGTGCCAGCAGCCGACAGGCATCCTATGGCTACACCTTC.

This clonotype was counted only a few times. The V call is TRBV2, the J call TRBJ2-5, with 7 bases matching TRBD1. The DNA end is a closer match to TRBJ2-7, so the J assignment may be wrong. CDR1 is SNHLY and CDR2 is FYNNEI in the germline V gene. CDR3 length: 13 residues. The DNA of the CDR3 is TGTGCCACCCAATACAGGGGTTTGTACGAGCAGTACTTC. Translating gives CATQYRGLYEQYF.

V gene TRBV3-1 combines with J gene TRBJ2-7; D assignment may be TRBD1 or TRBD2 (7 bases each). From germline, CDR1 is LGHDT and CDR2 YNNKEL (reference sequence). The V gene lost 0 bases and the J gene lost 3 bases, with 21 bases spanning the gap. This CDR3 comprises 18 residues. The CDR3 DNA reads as TGTGCCAGCAGCCAAGATTGGGGGGGTGTAGGGGGCATCTACGAGCAGTACTTC. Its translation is CASSQDWGGVGGIYEQYF.

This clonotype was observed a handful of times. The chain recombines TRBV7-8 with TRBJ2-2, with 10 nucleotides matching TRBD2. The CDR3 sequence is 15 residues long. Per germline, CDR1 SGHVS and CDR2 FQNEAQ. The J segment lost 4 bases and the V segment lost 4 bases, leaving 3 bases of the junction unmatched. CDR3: CASSSAGGRTGELFF. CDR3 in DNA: TGTGCCAGCAGCTCAGCGGGAGGGCGCACCGGGGAGCTGTTTTTT.

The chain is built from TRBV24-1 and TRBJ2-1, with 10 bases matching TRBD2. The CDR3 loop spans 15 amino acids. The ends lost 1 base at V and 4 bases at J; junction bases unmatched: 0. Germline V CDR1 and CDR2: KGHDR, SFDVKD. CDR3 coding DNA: TGTGCCACCAGTGATTTACTAGCGGGATACAATGAGCAGTTCTTC. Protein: CATSDLLAGYNEQFF.

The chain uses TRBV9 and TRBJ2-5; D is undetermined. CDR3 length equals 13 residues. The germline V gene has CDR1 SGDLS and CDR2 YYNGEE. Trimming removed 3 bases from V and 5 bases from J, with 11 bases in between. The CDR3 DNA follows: TGTGCCAGCAGCGGACGTGGATATGAGACCCAGTACTTC. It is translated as CASSGRGYETQYF.

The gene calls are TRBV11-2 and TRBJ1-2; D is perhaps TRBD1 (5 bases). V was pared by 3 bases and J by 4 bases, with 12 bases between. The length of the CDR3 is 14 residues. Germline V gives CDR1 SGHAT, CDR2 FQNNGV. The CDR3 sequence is CASSLQGSSYGYTF. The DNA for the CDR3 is TGTGCCAGCAGCTTGCAGGGAAGTTCCTATGGCTACACCTTC. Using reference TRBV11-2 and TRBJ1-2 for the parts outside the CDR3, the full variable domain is EAGVAQSPRYKIIEKRQSVAFWCNPISGHATLYWYQQILGQGPKLLIQFQNNGVVDDSQLPKDRFSAERLKGVDSTLKIQPAKLEDSAVYLCASSLQGSSYGYTFGSGTRLTVV.

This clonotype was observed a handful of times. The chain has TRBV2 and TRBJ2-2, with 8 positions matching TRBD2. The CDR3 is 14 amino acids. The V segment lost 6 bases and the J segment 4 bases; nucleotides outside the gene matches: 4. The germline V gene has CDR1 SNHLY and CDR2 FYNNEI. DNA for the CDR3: TGTGCCAGCAGGGAGCGGGAGAGCACCGGGGAGCTGTTTTTT. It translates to CASRERESTGELFF.

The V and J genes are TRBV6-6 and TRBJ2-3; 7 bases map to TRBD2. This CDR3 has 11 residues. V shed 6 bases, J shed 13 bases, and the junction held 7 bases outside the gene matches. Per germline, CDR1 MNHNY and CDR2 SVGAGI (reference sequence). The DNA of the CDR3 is TGTGCCAGCAGCAGCGGGACTGCTGAGTATTTT. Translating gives CASSSGTAEYF.

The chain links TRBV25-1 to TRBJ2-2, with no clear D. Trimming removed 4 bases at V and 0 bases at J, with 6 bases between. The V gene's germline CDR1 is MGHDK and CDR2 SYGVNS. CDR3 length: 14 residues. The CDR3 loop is CASSGRANTGELFF. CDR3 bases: TGTGCCAGCAGTGGGAGAGCGAACACCGGGGAGCTGTTTTTT.

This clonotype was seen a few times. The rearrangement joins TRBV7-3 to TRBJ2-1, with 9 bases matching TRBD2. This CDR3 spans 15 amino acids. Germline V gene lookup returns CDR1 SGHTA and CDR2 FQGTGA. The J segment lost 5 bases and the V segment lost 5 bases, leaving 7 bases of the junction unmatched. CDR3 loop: CASSDGTSPNNEQFF. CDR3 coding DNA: TGTGCCAGCAGCGACGGGACTAGCCCCAACAATGAGCAGTTCTTC.

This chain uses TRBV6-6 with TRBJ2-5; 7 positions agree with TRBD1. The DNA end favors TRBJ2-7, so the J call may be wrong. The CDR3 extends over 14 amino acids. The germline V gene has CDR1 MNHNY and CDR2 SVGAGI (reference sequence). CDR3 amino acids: CASSLRQGQYEQYF. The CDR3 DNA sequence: TGTGCCAGCAGTTTACGACAGGGCCAATACGAGCAGTACTTC.

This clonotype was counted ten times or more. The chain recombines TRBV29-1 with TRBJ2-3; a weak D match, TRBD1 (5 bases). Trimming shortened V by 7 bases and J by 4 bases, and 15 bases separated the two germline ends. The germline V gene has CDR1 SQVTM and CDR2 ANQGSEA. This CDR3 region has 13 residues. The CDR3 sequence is CSAAQGEPDTQYF. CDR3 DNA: TGCAGCGCCGCTCAAGGGGAACCAGATACGCAGTATTTT.

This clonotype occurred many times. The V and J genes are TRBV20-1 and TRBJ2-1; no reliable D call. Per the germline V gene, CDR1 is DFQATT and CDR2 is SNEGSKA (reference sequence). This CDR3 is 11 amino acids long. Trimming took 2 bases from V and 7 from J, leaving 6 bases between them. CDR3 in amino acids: CSARLGNEQFF. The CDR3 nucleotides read TGCAGTGCTAGATTGGGGAATGAGCAGTTCTTC.